The clone carrying this T cell receptor (beta chain) was detected many times. Its specificity is unknown. This record belongs to a study of T-cell reconstitution after alpha-beta-depleted transplantation in children. General study results and limits: Several hundred expanded graft clones reportedly supplied alpha-beta T cells about two months after transplant. Newly produced T cells mostly accounted for T-cell counts and diversity one year post-transplant.

Trimming removed 3 bases from V and 5 bases from J, with 9 bases in between. Per germline, CDR1 SGHRS and CDR2 YFSETQ. The CDR3 is 13 amino acids. Unique molecular identifiers tagged the TCRbeta library. TCRdb called the PCR reads again in MiXCR, with one record for every CDR3 protein. The data show about 32,000 distinct CDR3 sequences, around 7% seen once. The source of this sequence is a child younger than two who had a stem cell transplant for acute myeloid leukemia, so the T cells may come from the graft donor. The rearrangement joins TRBV5-1 to TRBJ2-1; D is unclear. The sequencing here drew on peripheral blood, taken 60 days after TCRalphabeta/CD19-depleted stem cell transplant. The CDR3 nucleotides are TGCGCCAGCAGCTCGCTCCCTAACAATGAGCAGTTCTTC. Protein: CASSSLPNNEQFF.